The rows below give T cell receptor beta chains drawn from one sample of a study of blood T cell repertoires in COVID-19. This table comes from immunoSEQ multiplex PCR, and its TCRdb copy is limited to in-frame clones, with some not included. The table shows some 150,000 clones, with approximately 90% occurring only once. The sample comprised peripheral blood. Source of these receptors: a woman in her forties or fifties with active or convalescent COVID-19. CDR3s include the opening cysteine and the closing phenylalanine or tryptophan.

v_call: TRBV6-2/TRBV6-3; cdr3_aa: CASSSLAGGPQETQYF
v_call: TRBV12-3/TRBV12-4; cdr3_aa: CASSRQTEAFF
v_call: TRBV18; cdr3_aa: CASSLSRQGDTEAFF
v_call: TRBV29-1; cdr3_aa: CSAQPGGTEAFF
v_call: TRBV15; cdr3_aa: CATSRDDRGGYTF
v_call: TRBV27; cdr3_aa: CASSSGASGRAREQFF
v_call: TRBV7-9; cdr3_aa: CASSIFRGRDSPLHF
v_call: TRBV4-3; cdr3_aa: CASSQSSGGLDTQYF
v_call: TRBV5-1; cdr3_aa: CASSFSGTGEVTEAFF
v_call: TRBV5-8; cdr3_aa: CASTMTGIGTEAFF
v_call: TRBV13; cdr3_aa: CASSPGQGRYEQYF
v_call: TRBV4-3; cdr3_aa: CASSQERGANEQFF
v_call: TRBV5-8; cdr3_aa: CASSETGHSDYGYTF
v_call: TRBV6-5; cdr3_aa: CASSPLAGYGYTF
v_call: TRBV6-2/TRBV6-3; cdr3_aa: CASSPLNTHYGYTF
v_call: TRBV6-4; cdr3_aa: CASSALAGGTDTQYF
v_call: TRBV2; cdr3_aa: CASRGLPVEKLFF
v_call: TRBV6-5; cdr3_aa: CASSYSAGANNQPQHF
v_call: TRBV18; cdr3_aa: CASSPARGQLNEKLFF
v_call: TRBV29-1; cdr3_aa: CSGELSGYGYTF
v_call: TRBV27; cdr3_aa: CASSQQGWANYGYTF
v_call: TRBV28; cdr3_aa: CASRRGADTQYF
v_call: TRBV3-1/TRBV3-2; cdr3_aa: CASSQRDTGELFF